This passage covers 9 T cell receptor beta chains from one sample sequenced in a study of blood T cell repertoires in COVID-19. Method: immunoSEQ multiplex PCR; TCRdb's copy keeps in-frame clones and lacks some. The sample has around 200,000 clones; roughly 86% are singletons. The specimen was peripheral blood. The receptors were sampled from a man younger than 35 with active or convalescent COVID-19.

This clone was detected only once. CDR3 loop: CASSLGIGTGNSPLHF. The CDR3 DNA follows: TGTGCCAGCAGCTTAGGAATTGGGACAGGGAATTCACCCCTCCACTTT. The V and J genes are TRBV7-6 and TRBJ1-6; 9 bases fit TRBD1. This CDR3 contains 16 residues. CDR1 and CDR2 (germline): SGHVS, FNYEAQ. With V trimmed by 1 base and J by 7 bases, 5 bases remained unmatched.

This chain links TRBV2 with TRBJ2-2, with a possible D match to TRBD1 (6 bases). V was cut by 5 bases and J by 5 bases, with 27 bases left in between. CDR3 length: 19 residues. Germline V lookup: CDR1 SNHLY, CDR2 FYNNEI. The CDR3 sequence: CASSPTPKRGLAQTGELFF. In nucleotides, the CDR3 is TGTGCCAGCAGTCCGACACCCAAAAGGGGGTTAGCGCAAACCGGGGAGCTGTTTTTT.

The chain has TRBV6-6 and TRBJ1-1; D not certain. V was pared by 3 bases and J by 4 bases, with 15 bases between. Germline-derived CDR1 and CDR2 are MNHNY and SVGAGI (reference sequence). The CDR3 runs 15 residues. The DNA for the CDR3 is TGTGCCAGCAGTTATTTGAGGCAGTTGAGCACTGAAGCTTTCTTT. Its translation is CASSYLRQLSTEAFF.

This chain connects TRBV7-2 to TRBJ1-1; TRBD1 agrees at 7 bases. J lost 6 bases, V lost 0 bases, and 4 bases had no gene match. In germline, CDR1 is SGHTA, CDR2 FQGNSA. The CDR3 consists of 14 residues. The DNA for the CDR3 is TGTGCCAGCAGCTTAGCTTTCCAGGGGGCTGAAGCTTTCTTT. Translating it yields CASSLAFQGAEAFF.

V is TRBV7-9 and J is TRBJ1-2; D might be TRBD1 (5 bases). The CDR3 is made up of 12 amino acids. V shed 5 bases and J shed 8 bases, with 12 bases lying between them. Germline V gene data show CDR1 as SEHNR and CDR2 as FQNEAQ (reference sequence). DNA for the CDR3: TGTGCCAGCAGCCTCGGAGGGGCGGGCTACACCTTC. This translates into CASSLGGAGYTF.

The chain combines TRBV28 with TRBJ1-2; 7 bases fit TRBD1. Germline trimming cut 5 bases from V and 0 bases from J; bases unmatched to any gene: 0. Germline CDR1 is MDHEN and CDR2 is SYDVKM. There are 13 residues in the CDR3. Written as DNA, the CDR3 is TGTGCCAGCAGTGGGACAGCTAACTATGGCTACACCTTC. Encoded protein: CASSGTANYGYTF.

V and J are TRBV15 and TRBJ1-1, with D maybe TRBD1 (6 bases). Germline-derived CDR1 and CDR2 are LNHNV and YYDKDF (reference sequence). The CDR3 runs to 13 residues. Between the trimmed V and J ends, which lost 4 bases and 2 bases, there was a span of 8 bases. The CDR3 protein is CATSTTGNTEAFF. The CDR3 nucleotides read TGTGCCACCAGCACGACAGGTAACACTGAAGCTTTCTTT.

J is TRBJ2-1 and V is TRBV2; D is perhaps TRBD1 (5 bases). V lost 4 bases, J lost 4 bases, and 8 bases lay in between. The CDR3 contains 13 residues. The germline V gene has CDR1 SNHLY and CDR2 FYNNEI. The CDR3 region has the DNA TGTGCCAGCAGTGCCAGACAGTACAATGAGCAGTTCTTC. Amino acids: CASSARQYNEQFF.

CDR3 sequence reads: CASSPHSTDTQYF. For the CDR3, the DNA is TGTGCCAGCAGCCCCCACTCCACAGATACGCAGTATTTT. The chain uses TRBV7-2 and TRBJ2-3; no definite D call. Trimming left V 5 bases short and J 2 bases short, with 8 bases between. Per the germline V gene, CDR1 is SGHTA and CDR2 is FQGNSA. The CDR3 spans 13 residues. The entire variable domain, with the rest obtained from reference TRBV7-2 and TRBJ2-3, is as follows: GAGVSQSPSNKVTEKGKDVELRCDPISGHTALYWYRQSLGQGLEFLIYFQGNSAPDKSGLPSDRFSAERTGGSVSTLTIQRTQQEDSAVYLCASSPHSTDTQYFGPGTRLTVL.